The rows below give T cell receptor beta chains drawn from one sample of a study of beta chain features in type 1 diabetes. Sequenced by immunoSEQ multiplex PCR; TCRdb stores in-frame clones only, minus some. This sample carries around 340,000 clones, around 9.3% of them seen once, and the ten largest clones take approximately 1%. The material sequenced was central memory CD4+ T cells from blood. The receptor set was obtained from a man aged 30 to 39 with type 1 diabetes. CDR3s include the opening cysteine and the closing phenylalanine or tryptophan. A D gene is named only where the DNA matches it firmly. Where a row states a size, it is once, few, many or the class of an expanded clone; other rows omit it.

d_call clone_size j_call v_call cdr3_aa cdr3_nt
. few TRBJ2-5 TRBV7-2 CASSPEAWGETQYF TGTGCCAGCAGCCCAGAGGCCTGGGGGGAGACCCAGTACTTC
. few TRBJ2-1 TRBV23-1 CASSQFPVGGTEQFF TGCGCCAGCAGTCAATTTCCGGTAGGGGGGACTGAGCAGTTCTTC
TRBD1 many TRBJ2-1 TRBV14 CASSQFNRGEQFF TGTGCCAGCAGCCAATTTAACAGGGGAGAGCAGTTCTTC
TRBD1 few TRBJ1-2 TRBV28 CASSLAGQGSIGGYTF TGTGCCAGCAGTTTGGCCGGACAGGGCAGTATCGGTGGCTACACCTTC
TRBD1 few TRBJ2-2 TRBV9 CASSVDRAGTGELFF TGTGCCAGCAGCGTGGACAGGGCGGGTACCGGGGAGCTGTTTTTT
TRBD1 . TRBJ2-5 TRBV7-6 CASSLGDRQETQYF TGTGCCAGCAGCTTAGGGGACAGGCAAGAGACCCAGTACTTC
. . TRBJ1-1 TRBV28 CASSLPTVGGTEAFF TGTGCCAGCAGTTTACCTACCGTAGGCGGGACTGAAGCTTTCTTT
TRBD1 few TRBJ1-4 TRBV5-1 CASSLGDEGRTGNQKLFF TGCGCCAGCAGCCTCGGGGATGAGGGCCGGACAGGGAACCAAAAACTGTTTTTT
TRBD2 . TRBJ2-5 TRBV9 CASSVVGRGDGETQYF TGTGCCAGCAGCGTAGTTGGGCGGGGGGATGGAGAGACCCAGTACTTC
TRBD1 . TRBJ2-4 TRBV5-6 CASSLTGAGGATIQYF TGTGCCAGCAGCCTCACGGGGGCAGGGGGCGCAACCATTCAGTACTTC
. . TRBJ2-3 TRBV5-6 CASSLGQLRDTQYF TGTGCCAGCAGCTTGGGGCAGCTGCGGGATACGCAGTATTTT
TRBD1 many TRBJ1-2 TRBV4-3 CASSPGQNYGYTF TGCGCCAGCAGCCCGGGACAGAACTATGGCTACACCTTC
TRBD2 many TRBJ2-5 TRBV7-9 CASAPAGGPAETQYF TGTGCCAGCGCCCCTGCGGGGGGCCCAGCGGAGACCCAGTACTTC
. few TRBJ1-1 TRBV7-9 CASSSPVEATEAFF TGTGCCAGCAGCTCGCCAGTGGAGGCCACTGAAGCTTTCTTT
. . TRBJ2-2 TRBV5-1 CASSLASGGELFF TGCGCCAGCAGCTTGGCCTCGGGCGGGGAGCTGTTTTTT
. . TRBJ2-7 TRBV19 CASSYRATYEQYF TGTGCCAGTAGTTACCGCGCCACCTACGAGCAGTACTTC
. . TRBJ1-4 TRBV30 CAWSFGEGEKLFF TGTGCCTGGAGTTTCGGGGAGGGCGAAAAACTGTTTTTT
TRBD1 few TRBJ2-6 TRBV4-3 CASSQDAGGTGANVLTF TGCGCCAGCAGCCAAGACGCAGGGGGAACTGGGGCCAACGTCCTGACTTTC
TRBD2 . TRBJ2-5 TRBV9 CASSPGTSLQETQYF TGTGCCAGCAGCCCCGGGACTAGCCTACAAGAGACCCAGTACTTC
TRBD1 . TRBJ1-5 TRBV11-2 CASSFSGQGVQPQHF TGTGCCAGCAGCTTCTCCGGACAGGGAGTTCAGCCCCAGCATTTT
. . TRBJ2-7 TRBV7-8 CASSLEHGGEQYF TGTGCCAGCAGCTTAGAGCACGGCGGCGAGCAGTACTTC
TRBD1 many TRBJ2-1 TRBV28 CASSKTGGTYNEQFF TGTGCCAGCAGTAAGACAGGGGGTACCTACAATGAGCAGTTCTTC
TRBD2 few TRBJ2-3 TRBV28 CASSLRVAGPDTQYF TGTGCCAGCAGTTTGCGAGTAGCGGGGCCCGATACGCAGTATTTT
. few TRBJ2-3 TRBV11-2 CASSLDRKNTQYF TGTGCCAGCAGCTTAGATCGGAAAAATACGCAGTATTTT
. few TRBJ2-2 TRBV5-1 CASSLEVVSGELFF TGCGCCAGCAGCTTGGAGGTGGTTTCCGGGGAGCTGTTTTTT
. . TRBJ1-1 TRBV7-2 CASSLALWGNTEAFF TGTGCCAGCAGCTTAGCGCTTTGGGGGAACACTGAAGCTTTCTTT
. . TRBJ1-6 TRBV6-6 CASRTAGFQNSPLHF TGTGCCAGCAGAACCGCGGGATTCCAAAATTCACCCCTCCACTTT
. . TRBJ1-5 TRBV11-2 CASSLFVGQPQHF TGTGCCAGCAGCTTGTTTGTGGGCCAGCCCCAGCATTTT
. few TRBJ2-7 TRBV11-2 CASSLALGGEQYF TGTGCCAGCAGCTTAGCATTAGGGGGCGAGCAGTACTTC
. few TRBJ2-5 TRBV7-2 CASSLGPRDQQYF TGTGCCAGCAGCTTGGGACCGCGGGACCAGCAGTACTTC
. few TRBJ2-3 TRBV6-6 CASSTGTDTDTQYF TGTGCCAGCTCAACTGGGACTGACACAGATACGCAGTATTTT
TRBD1 . TRBJ1-5 TRBV6-6 CASNSFSGGAGQPQHF TGTGCCAGCAATTCTTTTTCAGGGGGCGCGGGTCAGCCCCAGCATTTT
TRBD1 . TRBJ2-1 TRBV6-5 CASRGQESSYNEQFF TGTGCCAGCAGGGGACAGGAAAGCTCCTACAATGAGCAGTTCTTC
. . TRBJ2-2 TRBV5-6 CASSLDHTGELFF TGTGCCAGCAGCTTGGACCACACCGGGGAGCTGTTTTTT
TRBD2 . TRBJ2-1 TRBV7-2 CASSVGLADNEQFF TGTGCCAGCAGTGTAGGACTAGCCGACAATGAGCAGTTCTTC
. . TRBJ2-3 TRBV5-1 CASSLVGRGTDTQYF TGCGCCAGCAGCTTGGTAGGTAGGGGCACAGATACGCAGTATTTT
TRBD1 few TRBJ1-6 TRBV28 CASSGGGYRGYNSPLHF TGTGCCAGCAGTGGTGGCGGGTACAGGGGTTATAATTCACCCCTCCACTTT
TRBD1 many TRBJ2-7 TRBV5-1 CASSAQGAGSDEQYF TGCGCCAGCAGCGCTCAGGGGGCTGGTTCGGACGAGCAGTACTTC
. . TRBJ1-6 TRBV7-9 CASSLGGSLNSPLHF TGTGCCAGCAGCTTAGGCGGCTCGCTCAATTCACCCCTCCACTTT
TRBD1 . TRBJ2-2 TRBV15 CATSSGQAGTGELFF TGTGCCACCAGCAGCGGACAGGCGGGCACCGGGGAGCTGTTTTTT
. few TRBJ2-3 TRBV5-1 CASSVTGDTQYF TGCGCCAGCAGCGTGACCGGAGATACGCAGTATTTT
TRBD2 many TRBJ2-6 TRBV6-5 CATGGPGANVLTF TGTGCCACGGGGGGGCCTGGGGCCAACGTCCTGACTTTC
. . TRBJ1-2 TRBV4-3 CASSQQTGSGYGYTF TGCGCCAGCAGCCAACAAACAGGGTCGGGCTATGGCTACACCTTC
TRBD2 . TRBJ2-3 TRBV14 CASSPFRGVTNTQYF TGTGCCAGCAGCCCCTTCCGGGGGGTCACAAATACGCAGTATTTT
. few TRBJ2-1 TRBV13 CASSRAGSSYNEQFF TGTGCCAGCAGTAGGGCGGGGAGCTCCTACAATGAGCAGTTCTTC
. . TRBJ1-1 TRBV9 CASSGWMGRRDTTMNTEAFF TGTGCCAGCAGCGGTTGGATGGGCAGACGGGATACTACCATGAACACTGAAGCTTTCTTT
. . TRBJ1-2 TRBV7-2 CASSVYAALPGDNYGYTF TGTGCCAGCAGCGTATACGCAGCCCTCCCAGGGGATAACTATGGCTACACCTTC
. few TRBJ1-6 TRBV18 CASSPGPTGDNSPLHF TGTGCCAGCTCACCGGGGCCGACAGGAGATAATTCACCCCTCCACTTT
. . TRBJ1-2 TRBV19 CASKNDRRGYGYTF TGTGCCAGTAAGAATGACAGAAGGGGATATGGCTACACCTTC
. many TRBJ2-1 TRBV7-9 CASSLGTGFYNEQFF TGTGCCAGCAGCTTAGGTACAGGTTTTTACAATGAGCAGTTCTTC
TRBD1 . TRBJ1-6 TRBV14 CASSYHRGQFSPLHF TGTGCCAGCAGCTACCACAGGGGCCAGTTTTCACCCCTCCACTTT
. many TRBJ2-6 TRBV10-3 CAISDSISGANVLTF TGTGCCATCAGTGATTCAATATCTGGGGCCAACGTCCTGACTTTC
. few TRBJ1-2 TRBV11-2 CASSSSAGYGYTF TGTGCCAGCAGCTCGTCGGCAGGTTATGGCTACACCTTC
TRBD1 many TRBJ1-1 TRBV2 CASTPQGVNTEAFF TGTGCCAGCACCCCGCAGGGGGTGAACACTGAAGCTTTCTTT
. . TRBJ2-2 TRBV9 CASSVDPGPRAGELFF TGTGCCAGCAGCGTAGATCCGGGGCCGAGGGCCGGGGAGCTGTTTTTT
. . TRBJ1-4 TRBV15 CATSIPGATNEKLFF TGTGCCACCAGCATACCGGGGGCAACTAATGAAAAACTGTTTTTT
. . TRBJ2-3 TRBV27 CASRYRDTDTQYF TGTGCCAGCAGGTACAGGGACACAGATACGCAGTATTTT
. many TRBJ2-1 TRBV9 CASSARGREQFF TGTGCCAGCAGCGCCAGGGGTCGTGAGCAGTTCTTC
. many TRBJ2-1 TRBV29-1 CSVETLKGTNEQFF TGCAGCGTTGAAACCCTCAAGGGCACGAATGAGCAGTTCTTC